This T cell receptor (beta chain) was obtained from a study of vaccination and CD4 T cells after COVID-19. Background on the study: In the convalescent group, nasal swab PCR was SARS-CoV-2 positive; roughly 9 cases were mild and one severe. From HCoV-229E, HCoV-OC43, HCoV-NL63 and SARS-CoV-2, overlapping spike peptides were used to stimulate the cells.

Specified treatment: roughly 11-day PBMC culture with coronavirus spike peptide pools or control peptides (ViraFEST assay). TCRs were sequenced by ViraFEST after antigen-specific T cells had been expanded with peptide pools. Sequencing of cultured CD4+ T cell DNA used the Oncomine TCR Beta short-read assay. TCRdb re-called the PCR reads with MiXCR, one entry per CDR3 protein. In the table there are 9,500 to 10,000 distinct CDR3 sequences, approximately 27% of which are singletons. Germline CDR1 SGHTA, CDR2 FQGNSA. This CDR3 is built from 14 residues. The V gene lost 4 bases and the J gene lost 7 bases, with 13 bases spanning the gap. Within the sample, this clonotype is large. Its antigen is undetermined.

The specimen was CD4+ T cells from blood, cultured in vitro, collected after SARS-CoV-2 vaccination. The chain combines TRBV7-2 with TRBJ1-4; D call uncertain. This TCR was recovered from a human donor who had recovered from COVID-19. CDR3 sequence (DNA): TGTGCCAGCAGCTCCCAGGCCTTGGGTGAAAAACTGTTTTTT. Translating gives CASSSQALGEKLFF.